The 5 T cell receptor beta chains in this list originate from one sample, sequenced in a study of blood T cell repertoires in COVID-19. Using immunoSEQ multiplex PCR, the repertoire was profiled, and TCRdb retains in-frame clones only, with some absent. The data show about 64,000 clones, around 84% seen once. Specimen: peripheral blood. The receptor source for this set is a woman in her sixties with acute or convalescent COVID-19.

A single count supports this clone. This sequence joins TRBV3-1 (or the pseudogene TRBV3-2) and TRBJ1-5; no clear D. Trimming took off 8 bases at V and 0 bases at J, with 11 bases between the two ends. This CDR3 comprises 14 residues. CDR1 and CDR2 (germline): LGHDT, YNNKEL (reference sequence). For the CDR3, the DNA is TGTGCCAGCTCCTCGTCGTTTAGCAATCAGCCCCAGCATTTT. Translating gives CASSSSFSNQPQHF.

The chain combines TRBV9 with TRBJ1-1; possible D gene TRBD1, 5 bases. The CDR3 has 16 residues. V lost 0 bases to trimming and J lost 4 bases, with 16 bases between them. Germline V gives CDR1 SGDLS, CDR2 YYNGEE. CDR3 sequence (DNA): TGTGCCAGCAGCGTAGGCCCAGGCCCCGGGGGCACTGAAGCTTTCTTT. This encodes CASSVGPGPGGTEAFF.

V usage is TRBV7-2 and J usage is TRBJ1-5; 7 bases match TRBD1. The CDR3 runs to 15 residues. The trim removed 5 bases at V and 1 base at J, leaving 5 bases unmatched. CDR1 is SGHTA, CDR2 FQGNSA, per germline. The CDR3 protein is CASSKQGSSNQPQHF. CDR3 DNA: TGTGCCAGCAGCAAACAGGGGTCGAGCAATCAGCCCCAGCATTTT.

The genes are TRBV6-6 and TRBJ1-5; the D gene is possibly TRBD1 (5 bases). Germline V lookup: CDR1 MNHNY, CDR2 SVGAGI (reference sequence). Trimming removed 2 bases at V and 5 bases at J, with 10 bases between. This CDR3 has 14 residues. CDR3 nucleotide sequence: TGTGCCAGCAGTTACGACACGACAGATCAGCCCCAGCATTTT. It yields the protein CASSYDTTDQPQHF.

The V gene is TRBV11-2, the J gene TRBJ2-7; TRBD1 is a possible D gene (6 bases). The CDR3 runs 14 residues. Germline lookup yields CDR1 SGHAT and CDR2 FQNNGV. V lost 6 bases, J lost 4 bases, and 16 bases lay in between. The CDR3, as DNA: TGTGCCAGCAGGCTAAACAGGGTTAGTTACGAGCAGTACTTC. The encoded protein is CASRLNRVSYEQYF. Supplemented by reference TRBV11-2 and TRBJ2-7, the full variable domain reads EAGVAQSPRYKIIEKRQSVAFWCNPISGHATLYWYQQILGQGPKLLIQFQNNGVVDDSQLPKDRFSAERLKGVDSTLKIQPAKLEDSAVYLCASRLNRVSYEQYFGPGTRLTVT.